A single T cell receptor beta chain is shown here with its context. Its antigen is still unknown. This sample stems from a study of shared clonotypes between healthy human individuals. Study results and limitations: Exclusively blood specimens were collected; tissue repertoires likely differ.

Original methodology: Filtering differed since immunoSEQ provided only junctions, with no quality scores. Assay: immunoSEQ multiplex PCR; the TCRdb copy retains only in-frame clones and omits some. V, J and clone size are taken as reported in that table, and D and trimming were inferred from the DNA itself. The sample includes around 95,000 clones, more than 45% of them seen just once. The CDR3 is 15 residues long. The V end was cut by 5 bases, the J end by 2 bases, with 13 bases between. CDR1 LNHDA and CDR2 SQIVND come from the germline V gene (reference sequence). This receptor was taken from a woman aged 40 to 55 in good health. Some clones in this sample may be carry-over from other donors' samples. The chain couples TRBV19 to TRBJ1-5; tentative D call: TRBD1 (5 bases). The specimen was PBMCs. The CDR3 nucleotides read TGTGCCAGTAGTTTGGGCAGGGCCGGCAATCAGCCCCAGCATTTT. Its protein product is CASSLGRAGNQPQHF.